These 8 T cell receptor beta chains share one sample of origin, sequenced in a study of T cell responses to AZD1222 COVID-19 vaccine. Assay: immunoSEQ multiplex PCR; the TCRdb copy retains only in-frame clones and omits some. Among more than 150,000 clones, roughly nine tenths were seen once, and the ten largest hold about 1.6%. Sequenced material: peripheral blood, taken 28 days after the second AZD1222 dose. The receptors were sampled from an adult who received the AZD1222 COVID-19 vaccine.

This clone was counted a few times. The J gene is TRBJ2-7, the V gene TRBV7-9, with D perhaps being TRBD1 or TRBD2 (6 bases each). The CDR3 totals 15 residues. Germline V gives CDR1 SEHNR, CDR2 FQNEAQ (reference sequence). With 5 bases removed from V and 1 base from J, the gap between germline ends came to 15 bases. The CDR3 here is CASSPSGGQSYEQYF. In DNA form, the CDR3 reads TGTGCCAGCAGCCCTTCCGGGGGCCAATCCTACGAGCAGTACTTC. The whole variable domain, remainder taken from reference TRBV7-9 and TRBJ2-7, is DTGVSQNPRHKITKRGQNVTFRCDPISEHNRLYWYRQTLGQGPEFLTYFQNEAQLEKSRLLSDRFSAERPKGSFSTLEIQRTEQGDSAMYLCASSPSGGQSYEQYFGPGTRLTVT.

J is TRBJ2-1 and V is TRBV3-1 (or the pseudogene TRBV3-2); D remains ambiguous. The CDR3 runs 15 residues. V was shortened by 2 bases and J by 3 bases, with 11 bases between the two germline ends. Germline values: CDR1 LGHDT, CDR2 YNNKEL (reference sequence). For the CDR3, the DNA is TGTGCCAGCAGCCAACGTTTGCCCGTCTACAATGAGCAGTTCTTC. Amino acid sequence: CASSQRLPVYNEQFF.

V gene TRBV19 combines with J gene TRBJ1-2, with D hard to call. Trimming stripped 3 bases from V and 7 bases from J, with 12 bases between. Germline V gene lookup returns CDR1 LNHDA and CDR2 SQIVND (reference sequence). The CDR3 is 13 amino acids. CDR3 nucleotides: TGTGCCAGTAGTATCAATCGGGCGGGTGGCTACACCTTC. It translates to CASSINRAGGYTF.

This chain connects TRBV6-5 to TRBJ2-3; possibly TRBD1 for D (6 bases). Trimming pared 2 bases from V and 5 bases from J, leaving 17 bases between. This CDR3 is 16 amino acids long. CDR1 and CDR2 (germline): MNHEY, SVGAGI. The CDR3: CASSYQSRGPLDTQYF. The CDR3 DNA follows: TGTGCCAGCAGTTACCAATCCAGGGGCCCTTTAGATACGCAGTATTTT.

The V and J genes are TRBV11-2 and TRBJ1-4; D call uncertain. V was pared by 4 bases and J by 4 bases, with 7 bases between. CDR1 and CDR2 (germline): SGHAT, FQNNGV. The CDR3 runs 13 residues. The CDR3 sequence is CASSSGINEKLFF. CDR3 sequence (DNA): TGTGCCAGCAGCTCGGGCATTAATGAAAAACTGTTTTTT.

The chain has TRBV19 and TRBJ1-2, with TRBD1 identical over 7 bases. The CDR3 contains 11 residues. Losses at the gene ends were 8 bases for V and 7 bases for J; bases not matched to a gene: 4. Germline V gives CDR1 LNHDA, CDR2 SQIVND (reference sequence). CDR3 amino acids: CASGTVRGYTF. The CDR3 region has the DNA TGTGCCAGTGGGACAGTACGTGGCTACACCTTC.

The chain couples TRBV7-9 to TRBJ2-3, with D perhaps TRBD2 (6 bases). This CDR3 has 17 residues. Trimming removed 1 base at V and 1 base at J, with 15 bases between. Germline CDR1 SEHNR, CDR2 FQNEAQ (reference sequence). CDR3: CASSLGFRESGTDTQYF. CDR3 nucleotide sequence: TGTGCCAGCAGCTTAGGCTTTCGGGAGAGCGGCACAGATACGCAGTATTTT.

This clone showed up just once. The sample holds other DNA sequences that translate to the same CDR3. The V call is TRBV11-2, the J call TRBJ2-1, with 15 bases fitting TRBD2. This CDR3 comprises 16 residues. CDR1 and CDR2 from the germline V gene are SGHAT and FQNNGV. The J segment lost 6 bases and the V segment lost 5 bases, leaving 5 bases of the junction unmatched. The CDR3 nucleotides read TGTGCCAGCAGCAGCGGACTAGCGGGAGGGGGCAATGAGCAGTTCTTC. Protein: CASSSGLAGGGNEQFF.